The 23 T cell receptor beta chains presented below share a single source sample, sequenced in a study of blood T cells in healthy people across ages. For the second PCR, which ran for roughly 7 to 11 cycles, a sample-barcoded 5' primer and a J-beta primer mix were used. TCRdb passed the 5' RACE reads through MiXCR, listing each CDR3 protein once. The sample comprises 950,000 to 1,200,000 distinct CDR3 sequences, less than 45% of which are singletons, and over 10% rests with the top ten. Sequenced: blood. These receptors were obtained from a man aged 18 to 29 in good health.

This clonotype came up a few times. V gene TRBV3-1 combines with J gene TRBJ2-1; 13 bases fit TRBD2. Trimming cost V 3 bases and J 2 bases; bases outside gene matches: 4. Germline values: CDR1 LGHDT, CDR2 YNNKEL (reference sequence). The CDR3 is 17 amino acids. The CDR3 coding sequence is TGTGCCAGCAGCCATACTAGCGGGGGGGCTGCCTACAATGAGCAGTTCTTC. It translates to CASSHTSGGAAYNEQFF.

As regards this clonotype: A junction end diverges from the germline sequence, so it may reflect a read error. The CDR3 here is CSAFGLAGALSSNNEQFF. The CDR3 nucleotides are TGCAGTGCTTTCGGACTAGCGGGGGCTCTAAGCTCCAACAATGAGCAGTTCTTC. This sequence joins TRBV20-1 and TRBJ2-1, with TRBD2 matching 13 bases. The CDR3 totals 18 residues. CDR1 and CDR2 (germline): DFQATT, SNEGSKA (reference sequence).

The chain carries TRBV7-2 and TRBJ1-2, with D hard to call. CDR1 and CDR2 from the germline V gene are SGHTA and FQGNSA. CDR3 size: 13 residues. Trimming took 4 bases from V and 4 from J, leaving 10 bases between them. CDR3 coding DNA: TGTGCCAGCAGCTCCCTCCCCAGCTATGGCTACACCTTC. Translated, it gives CASSSLPSYGYTF.

This clonotype was found a few times. The CDR3 DNA reads TGTGCCATCAGTGAGATTGGGCAGGACTATGGCTACACCTTC. This translates into CAISEIGQDYGYTF. The rearrangement uses TRBV10-3 and TRBJ1-2; D is uncertain. Germline loops: CDR1 ENHRY, CDR2 SYGVKD. The ends were cut back, 2 bases at V and 3 bases at J, with 10 bases in the middle. This CDR3 spans 14 amino acids.

CDR3 in amino acids: CAWSLGAQPQHF. The CDR3 DNA sequence: TGTGCCTGGAGTTTAGGGGCTCAGCCCCAGCATTTT. The chain joins TRBV30 to TRBJ1-5; possible D gene TRBD1, 5 bases. CDR3 size: 12 residues. The V end was cut by 2 bases, the J end by 6 bases, with 8 bases between. CDR1 and CDR2 from the germline V gene are GTSNPN and SVGIG (reference sequence). The variable domain in full, with the rest retrieved from reference TRBV30 and TRBJ1-5, is SQTIHQWPATLVQPVGSPLSLECTVEGTSNPNLYWYRQAAGRGLQLLFYSVGIGQISSEVPQNLSASRPQDRQFILSSKKLLLSDSGFYLCAWSLGAQPQHFGDGTRLSIL.

This chain links TRBV7-2 with TRBJ2-7; D is perhaps TRBD1 (6 bases). The J call may not be correct, given that the DNA end is closer to TRBJ2-5. This CDR3 has 14 amino acids. CDR1 SGHTA and CDR2 FQGNSA come from the germline V gene. The CDR3 nucleotides are TGTGCCAGCAGCTTATATTCAGGGGATGGGACCCAGTACTTC. Translation: CASSLYSGDGTQYF.

The chain carries TRBV5-6 and TRBJ2-5; no clear D. This CDR3 contains 13 residues. V was trimmed by 4 bases and J by 11 bases, leaving 18 bases between them. The germline V gene has CDR1 SGHDT and CDR2 YYEEEE. In DNA form, the CDR3 reads TGTGCCAGCAGCAATGGATGTACCAATGAGCAGTACTTC. Translation gives CASSNGCTNEQYF.

This clonotype has only a few counts. The CDR3 loop reads CASSQSIGTDTQYF. In DNA, the CDR3 is TGCGCCAGCAGCCAATCTATAGGGACAGATACGCAGTATTTT. This sequence joins TRBV4-3 and TRBJ2-3; D uncertain. The V gene's germline CDR1 is LGHNA and CDR2 YSLEER. The V and J ends lost 2 bases and 3 bases respectively, with 9 bases between them. The CDR3 runs 14 residues.

The V and J genes are TRBV2 and TRBJ2-3, with TRBD1 as a possible D gene (5 bases). With 7 bases removed from V and 3 bases from J, the gap between germline ends came to 14 bases. The CDR3 has 14 amino acids. Germline V gene lookup returns CDR1 SNHLY and CDR2 FYNNEI. The DNA for the CDR3 is TGTGCCAGCAATGGGGCAGGGCGTACAGATACGCAGTATTTT. This sequence encodes CASNGAGRTDTQYF.

This clonotype was seen a few times. This may be a read error: a much more frequent sequence differs by one nucleotide. The rearrangement uses TRBV24-1 and TRBJ2-7; D remains ambiguous. Germline assignment: CDR1 KGHDR and CDR2 SFDVKD. The V gene lost 0 bases and the J gene lost 5 bases, with 25 bases spanning the gap. The length of the CDR3 is 19 residues. The DNA of the CDR3 is TGTGCCACCAGTGATTTGCTCGGGCAGCCAGTCTTCATCTTGAACGAGCAGTACTTC. It translates to CATSDLLGQPVFILNEQYF.

The chain recombines TRBV4-2 with TRBJ1-1; D is unresolved. Germline loops: CDR1 LGHNA, CDR2 YNFKEQ. The CDR3 covers 14 residues. Between the trimmed V and J ends, which lost 9 bases and 5 bases, there was a span of 19 bases. CDR3 residues: CASSISGAGTEAFF. CDR3 DNA: TGTGCCAGTTCTATTTCAGGAGCTGGGACTGAAGCTTTCTTT.

The V call is TRBV2, the J call TRBJ2-2; 9 nucleotides align to TRBD2. CDR3 size: 15 residues. Germline V gene lookup returns CDR1 SNHLY and CDR2 FYNNEI. With V trimmed by 7 bases and J by 0 bases, 3 bases remained unmatched. In nucleotides, the CDR3 is TGTGCCAGCACCGGACTAGCGACGAACACCGGGGAGCTGTTTTTT. Translating gives CASTGLATNTGELFF.

This clonotype was counted a single time. The chain recombines TRBV6-5 with TRBJ1-4; D unclear. The CDR3 runs to 15 residues. Germline V gene sequence: CDR1 MNHEY, CDR2 SVGAGI. V lost 3 bases and J lost 5, with 13 bases in between. The CDR3 reads CASSYVSGTNEKLFF. CDR3 in DNA: TGTGCCAGCAGTTATGTTTCGGGTACCAATGAAAAACTGTTTTTT.

This clonotype was seen more than once but under ten times. The rearrangement links TRBV6-6 to TRBJ2-5; D is uncertain. TRBJ2-7 explains the end of the DNA better; the J call may be wrong. The CDR3 length is 13 residues. Germline V lookup: CDR1 MNHNY, CDR2 SVGAGI (reference sequence). The CDR3 coding sequence is TGTGCCAGCAGTGACGTATTAGGCTACGAGCAGTACTTC. Its protein is CASSDVLGYEQYF.

The chain is built from TRBV5-1 and TRBJ2-4; D is perhaps TRBD1 (6 bases). The CDR3 covers 14 residues. Trimming took off 1 base at V and 8 bases at J, with 13 bases between the two ends. Germline CDR1 is SGHRS and CDR2 is YFSETQ. The CDR3 is CASSLRQGSDIQYF. The CDR3 bases are TGCGCCAGCAGCTTGCGTCAGGGGAGCGACATTCAGTACTTC.

The rearrangement uses TRBV28 and TRBJ1-2, with 8 bases that match TRBD1. V lost 4 bases, J lost 3 bases, and 7 bases stayed unmatched. Germline assignment: CDR1 MDHEN and CDR2 SYDVKM. The CDR3 is made up of 15 amino acids. The DNA of the CDR3 is TGTGCCAGCAGTTCATGGACAGGGACATACTATGGCTACACCTTC. It translates to CASSSWTGTYYGYTF.

This clonotype was picked up a small number of times. The chain links TRBV3-1 to TRBJ2-7; tentative D call: TRBD1 (6 bases). The germline V and J ends were trimmed by 8 bases and 3 bases, with 17 bases remaining between them. This CDR3 is 14 amino acids long. Germline V gene sequence: CDR1 LGHDT, CDR2 YNNKEL (reference sequence). The CDR3 nucleotides are TGTGCCAGCCTACACCTGGGACACTTCTACGAGCAGTACTTC. Amino acids: CASLHLGHFYEQYF.

V and J are TRBV5-6 and TRBJ1-2, with TRBD1 as a possible D gene (5 bases). CDR3 length equals 15 residues. V was clipped by 3 bases and J by 10 bases, with 22 bases between them. Germline values: CDR1 SGHDT, CDR2 YYEEEE. The CDR3 is CASSSDLSREGVYTF. For the CDR3, the DNA is TGTGCCAGCAGCTCCGACCTCAGCAGGGAGGGAGTCTACACCTTC.

V is TRBV20-1 and J is TRBJ1-3; the D gene is possibly TRBD1 (6 bases). The CDR3 loop spans 15 amino acids. V was trimmed by 3 bases and J by 0 bases, leaving 12 bases between them. CDR1 and CDR2 from the germline V gene are DFQATT and SNEGSKA (reference sequence). The CDR3 bases are TGCAGTGCTAGTAGGGACAAGTACTCTGGAAACACCATATATTTT. This sequence encodes CSASRDKYSGNTIYF.

The gene calls are TRBV4-2 and TRBJ2-4; no firm D call. The DNA end is a closer match to TRBJ2-7, so the J assignment may be wrong. This CDR3 region has 14 residues. Germline values: CDR1 LGHNA, CDR2 YNFKEQ. CDR3 loop: CASEVEAGGDEQYF. The CDR3 DNA sequence: TGTGCCAGCGAGGTAGAGGCAGGCGGCGACGAGCAGTACTTC.

The chain links TRBV24-1 to TRBJ2-5, with 8 bases lining up with TRBD2. Germline loops: CDR1 KGHDR, CDR2 SFDVKD. The junction had 20 bases not matched to a gene; V was cut back by 4 bases and J by 11 bases. This CDR3 contains 17 residues. In nucleotides, the CDR3 is TGTGCCACCAGTGACCGCGGCCTGTGCAGACTAGCGAGGGAGCAGTACTTC. Translated, it gives CATSDRGLCRLAREQYF.

V gene TRBV7-8 combines with J gene TRBJ2-5; D ambiguous. Germline assignment: CDR1 SGHVS and CDR2 FQNEAQ. V was shortened by 1 base and J by 0 bases, with 9 bases between the two germline ends. The CDR3 has 15 residues. The CDR3 bases are TGTGCCAGCAGCTTAGAGATTTCGTACCAAGAGACCCAGTACTTC. Translation: CASSLEISYQETQYF. The variable domain in full, with the rest retrieved from reference TRBV7-8 and TRBJ2-5, is GAGVSQSPRYKVAKRGQDVALRCDPISGHVSLFWYQQALGQGPEFLTYFQNEAQLDKSGLPSDRFFAERPEGSVSTLKIQRTQQEDSAVYLCASSLEISYQETQYFGPGTRLLVL.

At least ten counts were recorded for this clonotype. V gene TRBV29-1 combines with J gene TRBJ2-3, with D possibly TRBD2 on 5 matching bases. Trimming removed 2 bases from V and 3 bases from J, with 12 bases in between. This CDR3 has 14 residues. Per germline, CDR1 SQVTM and CDR2 ANQGSEA. This chain's CDR3 is CSVESLEETDTQYF. The CDR3 DNA is TGCAGCGTTGAAAGCCTGGAGGAAACAGATACGCAGTATTTT.